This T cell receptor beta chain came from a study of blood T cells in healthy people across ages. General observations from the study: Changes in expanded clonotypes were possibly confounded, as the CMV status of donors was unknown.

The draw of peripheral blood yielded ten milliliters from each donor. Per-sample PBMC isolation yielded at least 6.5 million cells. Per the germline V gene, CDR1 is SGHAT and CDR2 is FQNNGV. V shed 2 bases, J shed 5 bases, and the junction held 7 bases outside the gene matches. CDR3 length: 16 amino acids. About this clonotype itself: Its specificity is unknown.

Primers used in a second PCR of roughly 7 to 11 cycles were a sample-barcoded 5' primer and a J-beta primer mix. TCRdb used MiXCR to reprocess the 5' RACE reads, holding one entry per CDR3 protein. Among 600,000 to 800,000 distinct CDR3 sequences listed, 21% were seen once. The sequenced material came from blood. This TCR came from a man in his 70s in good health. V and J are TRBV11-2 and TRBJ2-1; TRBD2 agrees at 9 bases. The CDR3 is CASSLLGLAQNNEQFF. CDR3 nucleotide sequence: TGTGCCAGCAGCTTACTAGGACTAGCGCAAAACAATGAGCAGTTCTTC.